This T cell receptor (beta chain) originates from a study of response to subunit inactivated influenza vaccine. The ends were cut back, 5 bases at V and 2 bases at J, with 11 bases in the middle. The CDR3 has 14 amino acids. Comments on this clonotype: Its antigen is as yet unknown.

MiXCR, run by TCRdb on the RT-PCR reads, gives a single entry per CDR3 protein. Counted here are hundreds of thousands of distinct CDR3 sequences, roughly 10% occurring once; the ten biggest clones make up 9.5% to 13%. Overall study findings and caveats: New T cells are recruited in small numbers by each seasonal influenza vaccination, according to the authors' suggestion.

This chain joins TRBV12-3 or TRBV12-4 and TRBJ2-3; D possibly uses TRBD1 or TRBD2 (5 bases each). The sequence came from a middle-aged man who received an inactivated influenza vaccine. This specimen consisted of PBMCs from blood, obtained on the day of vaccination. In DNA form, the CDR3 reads TGTGCCAGCAGTGACGGGACGGTCACAGATACGCAGTATTTT. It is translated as CASSDGTVTDTQYF.